The 18 T cell receptor beta chains below all came from one sample that was sequenced in a study of OX40 agonist ivuxolimab in advanced cancers. Clones were sequenced by immunoSEQ multiplex PCR, and TCRdb holds only the in-frame ones, with some missing. The table has fewer than 120,000 clones, roughly nine tenths seen once. This sample comprised CD4+ or CD8+ T cells sorted from blood, obtained in a trial of the OX40 agonist ivuxolimab. The receptors originated from an adult with an advanced solid tumor such as melanoma, head and neck, liver or kidney cancer.

This clone was picked up one time. This rearrangement joins TRBV10-3 to TRBJ2-7, with TRBD1 identical over 9 bases. This CDR3 spans 14 amino acids. Germline CDR1 and CDR2: ENHRY and SYGVKD. Trimming cost V 7 bases and J 4 bases; bases outside gene matches: 8. CDR3 residues: CAITGTGNPYEQYF. The CDR3 coding sequence is TGTGCCATCACCGGGACAGGGAACCCATACGAGCAGTACTTC.

V gene TRBV4-1 combines with J gene TRBJ1-1; D is uncertain. Germline lookup yields CDR1 MGHRA and CDR2 YSYEKL. The CDR3 has 14 amino acids. Deletions cut 6 bases from V and 1 base from J, with 12 bases between. The CDR3 bases are TGCGCCAGCAGGGGTATCGGCCAGAACACTGAAGCTTTCTTT. Translating it yields CASRGIGQNTEAFF.

This clone appeared once. The genes are TRBV5-8 and TRBJ1-1; D not certain. CDR1 is SGHTS and CDR2 is YDEGEE in the germline V gene. V was clipped by 4 bases and J by 1 base, with 8 bases between them. This CDR3 contains 13 residues. CDR3 region: CASSPWGNTEAFF. The CDR3 DNA reads as TGTGCCAGCAGCCCTTGGGGGAACACTGAAGCTTTCTTT.

This clone occurred once. This chain joins TRBV7-9 and TRBJ2-7, with D possibly being TRBD1 or TRBD2 (5 bases each). Trimming took 5 bases from V and 3 from J, leaving 17 bases between them. The CDR3 covers 15 residues. Per the germline V gene, CDR1 is SEHNR and CDR2 is FQNEAQ (reference sequence). CDR3 in DNA: TGTGCCAGCAGCCTACAGGCGGGCGTAATCTACGAGCAGTACTTC. This sequence encodes CASSLQAGVIYEQYF.

V and J are TRBV5-6 and TRBJ1-3, with D perhaps TRBD1 (5 bases). The germline CDR1 and CDR2 sequences are SGHDT and YYEEEE. CDR3 length: 15 amino acids. V was pared by 2 bases and J by 2 bases, with 11 bases between. Here the CDR3 DNA reads TGTGCCAGCAGCTTACTTCTGGGGGCTGGAAACACCATATATTTT. As protein: CASSLLLGAGNTIYF.

A single count supports this clone. The rearrangement joins TRBV11-2 to TRBJ1-2; weak D call: TRBD1 (5 bases). With 1 base removed from V and 5 bases from J, the gap between germline ends came to 11 bases. The CDR3 totals 14 residues. Germline V CDR1 and CDR2: SGHAT, FQNNGV. The CDR3 bases are TGTGCCAGCAGCTTAGTCGCAGGGCTTTATGGCTACACCTTC. Translation gives CASSLVAGLYGYTF.

This clone was counted once. The chain joins TRBV9 to TRBJ2-5; maybe TRBD1 (6 bases). The CDR3 is made up of 14 amino acids. CDR1 is SGDLS and CDR2 is YYNGEE in the germline V gene. Deletions cut 3 bases from V and 5 bases from J, with 14 bases between. The CDR3 DNA follows: TGTGCCAGCAGCGCGCAAACAGGGTTCGAGACCCAGTACTTC. Translating it yields CASSAQTGFETQYF. Drawing the rest from reference TRBV9 and TRBJ2-5, the complete variable domain is DSGVTQTPKHLITATGQRVTLRCSPRSGDLSVYWYQQSLDQGLQFLIQYYNGEERAKGNILERFSAQQFPDLHSELNLSSLELGDSALYFCASSAQTGFETQYFGPGTRLLVL.

This clone was observed once. V is TRBV5-1 and J is TRBJ2-5; 7 positions match TRBD1. V dropped 7 bases and J dropped 3; count of bases not matched to a gene: 9. The CDR3 is made up of 14 amino acids. The V gene's germline CDR1 is SGHRS and CDR2 YFSETQ. CDR3 coding DNA: TGCGCCAGCTGGGGGACCGGGACAGAAGAGACCCAGTACTTC. This encodes CASWGTGTEETQYF.

The chain has TRBV5-4 and TRBJ2-5, with a weak D call TRBD1 (6 bases). The CDR3 consists of 15 residues. Germline V gene lookup returns CDR1 SGHNT and CDR2 YYREEE (reference sequence). Trimming removed 0 bases at V and 4 bases at J, with 13 bases between. The CDR3 protein is CASSLAQGQVETQYF. The CDR3 DNA sequence: TGTGCCAGCAGCTTGGCGCAGGGGCAAGTAGAGACCCAGTACTTC.

This clone has just one count. The gene calls are TRBV30 and TRBJ2-7; D is possibly TRBD2 (6 bases). This CDR3 comprises 11 residues. Germline V CDR1 and CDR2: GTSNPN, SVGIG (reference sequence). V was pared by 8 bases and J by 6 bases, with 14 bases between. In DNA form, the CDR3 reads TGTGCCCGGGGGTGGGCGCGCGAGCAGTACTTC. As protein: CARGWAREQYF.

The V and J genes are TRBV10-3 and TRBJ2-5, with a possible D match to TRBD2 (7 bases). Germline CDR1 is ENHRY and CDR2 is SYGVKD. V was cut by 2 bases and J by 5 bases, with 12 bases left in between. This CDR3 is built from 14 residues. CDR3 nucleotide sequence: TGTGCCATCAGTGAGGTAGGGGGGGAGGAGACCCAGTACTTC. Translated: CAISEVGGEETQYF.

The chain employs TRBV6-6 and TRBJ1-2; 7 nucleotides agree with TRBD1. Losses at the gene ends were 6 bases for V and 0 bases for J; bases not matched to a gene: 7. Germline CDR1 MNHNY, CDR2 SVGAGI (reference sequence). CDR3 length equals 15 residues. The CDR3 loop reads CASRATDRTNYGYTF. The CDR3 DNA follows: TGTGCCAGCAGGGCTACGGACAGGACTAACTATGGCTACACCTTC.

This chain connects TRBV20-1 to TRBJ2-7; no clear D. With 0 bases removed from V and 7 bases from J, the gap between germline ends came to 7 bases. The CDR3 runs to 11 residues. Germline-derived CDR1 and CDR2 are DFQATT and SNEGSKA (reference sequence). CDR3 DNA sequence: TGCAGTGCTAGAGATTTCCGGGAGCAGTACTTC. This translates into CSARDFREQYF.

This chain's CDR3 is CASSSSGTGSYEQYF. As DNA, the CDR3 is TGTGCCAGCAGCTCCTCCGGGACAGGCTCCTACGAGCAGTACTTC. V gene TRBV28 combines with J gene TRBJ2-7; the match to TRBD1 covers 8 bases. The CDR3 totals 15 residues. V shed 6 bases and J 0 bases; nucleotides not matched to a gene: 7. Germline CDR1 is MDHEN and CDR2 is SYDVKM.

The chain uses TRBV4-1 and TRBJ2-1; the D is unclear. CDR1 and CDR2 (germline): MGHRA, YSYEKL. This CDR3 is built from 12 residues. The V end was cut by 4 bases, the J end by 10 bases, with 11 bases between. This chain's CDR3 is CASSLSVEEQFF. As DNA, the CDR3 is TGCGCCAGCAGCCTTTCAGTGGAGGAGCAGTTCTTC.

The chain employs TRBV5-8 and TRBJ2-4; 8 bases fit TRBD1. The CDR3 contains 14 residues. Germline assignment: CDR1 SGHTS and CDR2 YDEGEE. V was pared by 6 bases and J by 8 bases, with 10 bases of the junction left unmatched. The CDR3 nucleotides are TGTGCCAGCACCTTCCGGACAGGGTGGGACATTCAGTACTTC. This gives the protein CASTFRTGWDIQYF.

The rearrangement uses TRBV7-2 and TRBJ2-1; 8 bases align to TRBD1. The ends lost 5 bases at V and 1 base at J; junction bases unmatched: 10. The germline gives CDR1 SGHTA, CDR2 FQGNSA. This CDR3 contains 17 residues. Here the CDR3 reads CASSHRQGMSSYNEQFF. CDR3 nucleotide sequence: TGTGCCAGCAGCCACCGACAGGGGATGAGTTCCTACAATGAGCAGTTCTTC.

V usage is TRBV29-1 and J usage is TRBJ2-7; 13 nucleotides match TRBD2. J lost 6 bases, V lost 4 bases, and 3 bases had no gene match. This CDR3 has 13 residues. Germline V gene sequence: CDR1 SQVTM, CDR2 ANQGSEA. The CDR3 nucleotides read TGCAGCGTTGGGACTAGCGGGAGAGGCGAGCAGTACTTC. This sequence encodes CSVGTSGRGEQYF.